Following are 2 T cell receptor beta chains from one sample sequenced in a study of blood T cells in healthy people across ages. A sample-barcoded 5' primer and a J-beta primer mix were used in a second PCR of roughly 6 to 12 cycles. TCRdb reprocessed the 5' RACE reads via MiXCR and lists one record per CDR3 protein. In the table there are hundreds of thousands of distinct CDR3 sequences, more than 55% of which are singletons. The sample comprised blood. The receptors here all came from a man in his forties in good health.

As concerns this clonotype: One end of the junction does not line up with germline, which may come from a read error. The V gene is TRBV27, the J gene TRBJ2-3; 8 nucleotides align to TRBD1. This CDR3 is built from 15 residues. Germline loops: CDR1 MNHEY, CDR2 SMNVEV (reference sequence). The CDR3 reads CASSFWGQVTDKQYF. CDR3 coding DNA: TGTGCCAGCAGTTTTTGGGGACAGGTCACAGATAAGCAGTATTTT.

The gene calls are TRBV18 and TRBJ1-1; TRBD1 is a possible D gene (5 bases). CDR1 is KGHSH, CDR2 LQKENI, per germline. The CDR3 sequence is 13 residues long. Trimming pared 3 bases from V and 6 bases from J, leaving 11 bases between. The chain's CDR3 is CASSPLGGAEAFF. CDR3 nucleotides: TGTGCCAGCTCACCTCTCGGGGGAGCTGAAGCTTTCTTT.